Presented here are 20 T cell receptor beta chains from one specimen sequenced in a study. TCRdb re-derived calls from the 5' RACE reads in MiXCR, one entry per CDR3 protein. The data show a few thousand distinct CDR3 sequences, less than 60% seen once. The sequencing input was naive CD4+ T cells sorted from blood. Noted subset: naive CD4+ T cells, CD4+CD45RA+CD25-. These receptors all stem from a female donor with breast cancer.

The CDR3 region is CASSGTGTQYF. DNA of the CDR3: TGTGCCAGCAGTGGAACTGGGACCCAGTACTTC. This rearrangement joins TRBV28 to TRBJ2-5, with unresolved D. CDR3 length equals 11 residues. Germline values: CDR1 MDHEN, CDR2 SYDVKM. Trimming shortened V by 5 bases and J by 7 bases, and 8 bases separated the two germline ends.

There are a few counts of this clonotype. The rearrangement links TRBV4-3 to TRBJ2-4; D may match TRBD1 or TRBD2 (6 bases each). This CDR3 is 18 amino acids long. V gave up 1 base and J gave up 0 bases, with 16 bases separating them. Per germline, CDR1 LGHNA and CDR2 YSLEER. The CDR3 is CASSQGVFRGLAKNIQYF. The CDR3 DNA follows: TGCGCCAGCAGCCAAGGAGTATTCAGGGGACTAGCCAAAAACATTCAGTACTTC.

The rearrangement uses TRBV7-6 and TRBJ2-1; D remains unclear. The CDR3 spans 11 residues. V was clipped by 5 bases and J by 6 bases, with 5 bases between them. Germline V gene sequence: CDR1 SGHVS, CDR2 FNYEAQ. As DNA, the CDR3 is TGTGCCAGCAGCCCCGCCAATGAGCAGTTCTTC. Protein product: CASSPANEQFF. Filled out from reference TRBV7-6 and TRBJ2-1, the complete variable domain reads GAGVSQSPRYKVTKRGQDVALRCDPISGHVSLYWYRQALGQGPEFLTYFNYEAQQDKSGLPNDRFSAERPEGSISTLTIQRTEQRDSAMYRCASSPANEQFFGPGTRLTVL.

CDR3 protein: CASSLGLGGELFF. In nucleotides, the CDR3 is TGTGCCAGCAGCTTGGGTCTGGGCGGGGAGCTGTTTTTT. This chain joins TRBV5-5 and TRBJ2-2; unclear D gene. Trimming stripped 0 bases from V and 7 bases from J, with 7 bases between. This CDR3 spans 13 amino acids. Germline V lookup: CDR1 SGHKS, CDR2 YYEKEE (reference sequence).

The chain links TRBV29-1 to TRBJ1-2, with D tentatively TRBD1 (6 bases). The CDR3 has 15 residues. Trimming stripped 1 base from V and 2 bases from J, with 14 bases between. Germline assignment: CDR1 SQVTM and CDR2 ANQGSEA. For the CDR3, the DNA is TGCAGCGTTGAAGTAGGGGGGACGGGAAACTATGGCTACACCTTC. This sequence encodes CSVEVGGTGNYGYTF.

This clonotype occurred once. V is TRBV6-5 and J is TRBJ1-5; D remains unclear. V lost 6 bases and J 5 bases, leaving 17 bases between the germline ends. Germline V gives CDR1 MNHEY, CDR2 SVGAGI. This CDR3 has 15 amino acids. CDR3 nucleotides: TGTGCCAGCAGCCTTAGGTCGGGTTGGGATCAGCCCCAGCATTTT. Translating it yields CASSLRSGWDQPQHF.

CDR3 DNA: TGTGCCAGCAGCCGGGCAGGGAAGAACACCGGGGAGCTGTTTTTT. It translates to CASSRAGKNTGELFF. This chain uses TRBV27 with TRBJ2-2, with a possible D match to TRBD1 (5 bases). Germline V gene lookup returns CDR1 MNHEY and CDR2 SMNVEV (reference sequence). The V end was cut by 6 bases, the J end by 1 base, with 12 bases between. The CDR3 sequence is 15 residues long.

This clonotype was counted between two and nine times. The CDR3 spells CASSVSDEQFF. CDR3 in DNA: TGTGCCAGCAGCGTTAGTGATGAGCAGTTCTTC. The gene calls are TRBV7-8 and TRBJ2-1; no reliable D call. This CDR3 contains 11 residues. The germline gives CDR1 SGHVS, CDR2 FQNEAQ. V was clipped by 5 bases and J by 8 bases, with 7 bases between them. Complete variable domain (other parts from reference TRBV7-8 and TRBJ2-1): GAGVSQSPRYKVAKRGQDVALRCDPISGHVSLFWYQQALGQGPEFLTYFQNEAQLDKSGLPSDRFFAERPEGSVSTLKIQRTQQEDSAVYLCASSVSDEQFFGPGTRLTVL.

This clonotype occurred once. This CDR3 is CASSQWGSETQYF. The CDR3, as DNA: TGCGCCAGCAGCCAATGGGGGAGTGAGACCCAGTACTTC. V usage is TRBV4-1 and J usage is TRBJ2-5; either TRBD1 or TRBD2 may fit D (5 bases each). The CDR3 sequence is 13 residues long. V lost 2 bases and J lost 5, with 9 bases in between. Per germline, CDR1 MGHRA and CDR2 YSYEKL.

The chain has TRBV20-1 and TRBJ2-7; 10 bases agree with TRBD2. Per germline, CDR1 DFQATT and CDR2 SNEGSKA (reference sequence). Losses at the gene ends were 4 bases for V and 4 bases for J; bases not matched to a gene: 4. There are 13 residues in the CDR3. The CDR3 reads CSATSGSEYEQYV. DNA for the CDR3: TGCAGTGCTACTAGCGGGAGTGAGTACGAGCAGTACGTC.

This clonotype was seen a few times. The chain links TRBV20-1 to TRBJ2-3; no reliable D call. The CDR3 extends over 13 amino acids. Germline assignment: CDR1 DFQATT and CDR2 SNEGSKA (reference sequence). In DNA, the CDR3 is TGCAGCACAAGACTCAACCTTTTATATACGCAGTATTTT. Protein product: CSTRLNLLYTQYF.

This rearrangement joins TRBV5-1 to TRBJ2-3, with D hard to call. Trimming took 2 bases from V and 1 from J, leaving 5 bases between them. The CDR3 extends over 13 amino acids. Germline CDR1 and CDR2: SGHRS and YFSETQ. Here the CDR3 reads CASSFQGTDTQYF. DNA for the CDR3: TGCGCCAGCAGCTTCCAAGGCACAGATACGCAGTATTTT.

The chain employs TRBV7-3 and TRBJ1-2, with D unresolved. This CDR3 spans 13 amino acids. Germline loops: CDR1 SGHTA, CDR2 FQGTGA. V shed 3 bases and J shed 8 bases, with 13 bases lying between them. CDR3 DNA: TGTGCCAGCAGCTTGGTAGGAGGGAAGGGCTACACCTTC. Protein product: CASSLVGGKGYTF. Looking up the rest from reference TRBV7-3 and TRBJ1-2 gives the full variable domain: GAGVSQTPSNKVTEKGKYVELRCDPISGHTALYWYRQSLGQGPEFLIYFQGTGAADDSGLPNDRFFAVRPEGSVSTLKIQRTERGDSAVYLCASSLVGGKGYTFGSGTRLTVV.

This clonotype was seen a few times. This CDR3 is CSASGLANEQFF. The DNA for the CDR3 is TGCAGTGCTAGTGGCCTAGCTAATGAGCAGTTCTTC. The chain carries TRBV20-1 and TRBJ2-1, with D perhaps matching TRBD2 (5 bases). This CDR3 has 12 amino acids. Looked up from germline, CDR1 is DFQATT and CDR2 is SNEGSKA (reference sequence). V dropped 3 bases and J dropped 7 bases, with 10 bases sitting between them.

This clonotype has only a few counts. The chain recombines TRBV6-2 or TRBV6-3 with TRBJ1-2, with D possibly matching TRBD1 (5 bases). The CDR3 runs to 12 residues. V lost 6 bases to trimming and J lost 3 bases, with 8 bases between them. Looked up from germline, CDR1 is MNHEY and CDR2 is SVGEGT. For the CDR3, the DNA is TGTGCCAGCAGGGACATGGACTATGGCTACACCTTC. This translates into CASRDMDYGYTF.

By frequency in the sample, this clonotype is medium-sized (0.01 to 0.1%). This chain joins TRBV19 and TRBJ2-3; possibly TRBD1 or TRBD2 for D (6 bases each). The CDR3 has 16 amino acids. Trimming left V 5 bases short and J 2 bases short, with 17 bases between. Germline CDR1 LNHDA, CDR2 SQIVND (reference sequence). CDR3 sequence reads: CASSLSGGPTTDTQYF. Here the CDR3 DNA reads TGTGCCAGTAGTCTCTCTGGGGGGCCGACCACAGATACGCAGTATTTT.

The chain carries TRBV20-1 and TRBJ2-7, with 15 bases identical to TRBD2. The CDR3 is made up of 15 amino acids. Germline loops: CDR1 DFQATT, CDR2 SNEGSKA (reference sequence). V was clipped by 3 bases and J by 2 bases; unmatched bases: 2. The CDR3 DNA reads TGCAGTGCTAGGGGGACTAGCGGGAGGACCTACGAGCAGTACTTC. Translation gives CSARGTSGRTYEQYF.

The V gene is TRBV7-6, the J gene TRBJ2-3; 12 nucleotides agree with TRBD2. The CDR3 is 18 amino acids. Losses at the gene ends were 2 bases for V and 5 bases for J; bases not matched to a gene: 11. Germline-derived CDR1 and CDR2 are SGHVS and FNYEAQ. The CDR3 sequence is CASSLRALAGGLGDTQYF. DNA of the CDR3: TGTGCCAGCAGCTTACGCGCCCTAGCGGGGGGGCTGGGAGATACGCAGTATTTT.

The chain uses TRBV6-5 and TRBJ2-1, with 9 bases identical to TRBD2. J was trimmed by 9 bases and V by 4 bases; bases with no gene match: 10. The CDR3 totals 15 residues. Germline CDR1 is MNHEY and CDR2 is SVGAGI. CDR3 protein: CASSLAGEGLSEQFF. CDR3 nucleotide sequence: TGTGCCAGCAGTTTAGCGGGAGAGGGTTTGAGTGAGCAGTTCTTC.

The chain has TRBV24-1 and TRBJ2-1; 8 bases fit TRBD1. V lost 4 bases, J lost 8 bases, and 15 bases stayed unmatched. The germline gives CDR1 KGHDR, CDR2 SFDVKD. The CDR3 covers 17 residues. This CDR3 reads CATSEPHRGKGSDEQFF. In nucleotides, the CDR3 is TGTGCCACCAGTGAACCTCACAGGGGGAAGGGGAGCGATGAGCAGTTCTTC.